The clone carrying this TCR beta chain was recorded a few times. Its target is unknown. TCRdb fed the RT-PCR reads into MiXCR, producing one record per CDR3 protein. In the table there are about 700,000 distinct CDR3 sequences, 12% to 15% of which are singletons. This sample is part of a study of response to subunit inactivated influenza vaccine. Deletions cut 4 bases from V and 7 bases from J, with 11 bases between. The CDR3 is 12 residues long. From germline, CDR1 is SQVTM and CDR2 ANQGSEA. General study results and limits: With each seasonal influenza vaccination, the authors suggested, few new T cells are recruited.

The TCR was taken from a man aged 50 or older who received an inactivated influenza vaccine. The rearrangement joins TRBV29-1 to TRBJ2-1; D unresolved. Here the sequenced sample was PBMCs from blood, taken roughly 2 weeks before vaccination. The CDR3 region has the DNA TGCAGCGTTGGCGGAAGGCGGAATGAGCAGTTCTTC. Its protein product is CSVGGRRNEQFF.